Listed below are T cell receptor beta chains from one sample, sequenced in a study of neurological immune-mediated disorders. TCRdb re-called the 5' RACE reads through MiXCR, storing one row per CDR3 protein. The sample includes under 50,000 distinct CDR3 sequences, roughly 13% of them seen just once. Sequences were obtained from PBMCs. The receptors were gathered from a male donor with HTLV-1-associated myelopathy (HAM/TSP). Each CDR3 is given with its conserved first and last residue. The D gene is left open where the match is weak. Rows give clone size only sometimes, using once, few, many, or a class for an expanded clone.

TGCGCCAGCAGCCCCCGGGACGGGGAGAACACTGAAGCTTTCTTT CASSPRDGENTEAFF TRBJ1-1 many . TRBV5-1
TGCGCCAGCAGTCCGGGGGGACTCTCCACCGGGGAGATGTTTTTT CASSPGGLSTGEMFF TRBJ2-2 . TRBD2 TRBV5-1
TGTGCCAGCACCGCCTTAGCGGGAGACACAGATACGCAGTATTTT CASTALAGDTDTQYF TRBJ2-3 many TRBD2 TRBV3-1
TGTGCCAGCAGTAAATGGGGGACTGTCTACTCTGGAAACACCATATATTTT CASSKWGTVYSGNTIYF TRBJ1-3 many . TRBV2
TGTGCCAGCAGCCAAGATAGGGCCAGGGGAAACACCATATATTTT CASSQDRARGNTIYF TRBJ1-3 many . TRBV3-1
TGTGCCAGCAGTACACGCCGCCGACAGGGCCTCTACAATGAGCAGTTCTTC CASSTRRRQGLYNEQFF TRBJ2-1 many TRBD1 TRBV6-2/TRBV6-3
TGCGCCAGCAGCTTGGACCCATATAATGAAAAACTGTTTTTT CASSLDPYNEKLFF TRBJ1-4 many . TRBV5-1
TGTGCCAGCAGCTTAGCGGGGGGCATCAATGAGCAGTTCTTC CASSLAGGINEQFF TRBJ2-1 many . TRBV7-2
TGTGCCAGCAGTTCTGGGACAGGGGGTTACATTCAGTACTTC CASSSGTGGYIQYF TRBJ2-4 many TRBD1 TRBV12-3/TRBV12-4
TGTGCCAGCAGCAAAGTGTGGGACAGGAGCTCCTACGAGCAGTACTTC CASSKVWDRSSYEQYF TRBJ2-7 many TRBD1 TRBV5-5
TGTGCCAGCAGCTTATCTGGGGCGAACACTGAAGCTTTCTTT CASSLSGANTEAFF TRBJ1-1 few . TRBV7-3
TGTGCCATCAGTGAGCCCGCTCCTGGCTACACCTTC CAISEPAPGYTF TRBJ1-2 many . TRBV10-3
TGCGCCAGCTCCTACCTGGACGCGACCGCTGGAAACACCATATATTTT CASSYLDATAGNTIYF TRBJ1-3 many . TRBV5-1
TGTGCCAGCAGCTGGGACTATTGGGGGTATTTT CASSWDYWGYF TRBJ2-3 many TRBD2 TRBV7-9
TGTGCCAGCAGTCCCCGGGGGTCGGTCTACGAGAAGTACTTC CASSPRGSVYEKYF TRBJ2-7 . . TRBV27